Reported below is one T cell receptor (beta chain). The data belong to a study of CD8 T cells in Susac syndrome. A quantity of roughly 0.5 to 1 ug RNA underwent reverse transcription using random hexamers. MiXCR, run by TCRdb on the immunoSEQ multiplex PCR reads, gives a single entry per CDR3 protein. The table includes 180,000 or so distinct CDR3 sequences, more than 90% detected once. The TCR originated in a human donor in good health. Sequencing used CD4+ T cells from PBMCs.

The CDR3 region has the DNA TGCAGTGCTAGAGATCCAGGTCGGCGGGCAGATACGCAGTATTTT. Protein product: CSARDPGRRADTQYF. The rearrangement joins TRBV20-1 to TRBJ2-3, with D perhaps TRBD2 (5 bases). Germline V lookup: CDR1 DFQATT, CDR2 SNEGSKA (reference sequence). This CDR3 comprises 15 residues. Trimming removed 0 bases at V and 4 bases at J, with 14 bases between.